The 23 T cell receptor beta chains below were found in one sample sequenced in a study of OX40 agonist ivuxolimab in advanced cancers. Produced via immunoSEQ multiplex PCR; TCRdb's table is partial and in-frame only. The repertoire has over 90,000 clones, 70% to 90% of them found once; the top ten carry around 5.9%. Sequencing was performed on CD4+ or CD8+ T cells sorted from blood, taken in a trial of the OX40 agonist ivuxolimab. The receptors were sampled from an adult with an advanced solid tumor such as melanoma, head and neck, liver or kidney cancer.

V is TRBV20-1 and J is TRBJ1-5, with D uncertain. Deletions cut 3 bases from V and 7 bases from J, with 7 bases between. CDR3 length equals 11 residues. Germline CDR1 is DFQATT and CDR2 is SNEGSKA (reference sequence). The CDR3 sequence: CSASSNQPQHF. The CDR3 nucleotides are TGCAGTGCTAGCAGTAACCAGCCCCAGCATTTT.

The chain has TRBV7-2 and TRBJ2-2; TRBD1 agrees at 7 bases. Germline V gives CDR1 SGHTA, CDR2 FQGNSA. The CDR3 spans 18 residues. The J segment lost 0 bases and the V segment lost 0 bases, leaving 7 bases of the junction unmatched. Written as DNA, the CDR3 is TGTGCCAGCAGCTTAGCACCGACAGGGATCGCGAACACCGGGGAGCTGTTTTTT. Amino acids: CASSLAPTGIANTGELFF.

This clone appeared once. The chain is built from TRBV7-9 and TRBJ2-5; TRBD2 matches 11 bases. Germline CDR1 reads SEHNR; CDR2 reads FQNEAQ (reference sequence). The CDR3 loop spans 16 amino acids. The ends lost 0 bases at V and 0 bases at J; junction bases unmatched: 0. The DNA for the CDR3 is TGTGCCAGCAGCTTAGCGGGACTAGCGGACCAAGAGACCCAGTACTTC. Encoded protein: CASSLAGLADQETQYF.

About this clone itself: This sample includes further DNA sequences coding for the same CDR3. The chain joins TRBV7-9 to TRBJ1-1; no clear D. V lost 5 bases to trimming and J lost 2 bases, with 9 bases between them. From germline, CDR1 is SEHNR and CDR2 FQNEAQ (reference sequence). This CDR3 is built from 13 residues. The CDR3 loop reads CASSLTPNTEAFF. CDR3 coding DNA: TGTGCCAGCAGCCTCACCCCCAACACTGAAGCTTTCTTT.

This clone was detected only once. Germline and junction disagree at one end, which may indicate a read error. This chain links TRBV5-6 with TRBJ1-2; no clear D. This CDR3 is 11 amino acids long. The germline gives CDR1 SGHDT, CDR2 YYEEEE. The CDR3 DNA follows: TGTGCCAGCAGCTTGTCTCAGGTCCGCTTCTTC. This encodes CASSLSQVRFF.

In its sample, this clone was seen once. The chain employs TRBV19 and TRBJ2-1; possible D gene TRBD2, 5 bases. Germline V gene data show CDR1 as LNHDA and CDR2 as SQIVND (reference sequence). V dropped 0 bases and J dropped 0 bases, with 12 bases sitting between them. This CDR3 comprises 17 residues. DNA for the CDR3: TGTGCCAGTAGTATAGATCCCCCCGACTACTCCTACAATGAGCAGTTCTTC. Its protein product is CASSIDPPDYSYNEQFF.

The rearrangement joins TRBV19 to TRBJ1-3; possibly TRBD1 for D (5 bases). This CDR3 has 14 residues. In germline, CDR1 is LNHDA, CDR2 SQIVND (reference sequence). With 8 bases removed from V and 0 bases from J, the gap between germline ends came to 11 bases. CDR3 amino acids: CASFGGDSGNTIYF. The CDR3 DNA is TGTGCCAGTTTCGGAGGGGACTCTGGAAACACCATATATTTT.

The chain uses TRBV6-5 and TRBJ2-5, with D maybe TRBD2 (7 bases). Germline values: CDR1 MNHEY, CDR2 SVGAGI. The CDR3 is 15 amino acids. V lost 2 bases to trimming and J lost 5 bases, with 15 bases between them. The CDR3 DNA sequence: TGTGCCAGCAGTTACGGGCAGGGGCGGGAGGAGACCCAGTACTTC. Amino acids: CASSYGQGREETQYF.

The genes are TRBV7-2 and TRBJ2-2, with 9 bases aligning to TRBD2. The ends lost 3 bases at V and 1 base at J; junction bases unmatched: 6. There are 17 residues in the CDR3. Germline V gene lookup returns CDR1 SGHTA and CDR2 FQGNSA. CDR3 in amino acids: CASSFPAGGLNTGELFF. The CDR3 DNA reads as TGTGCCAGCAGCTTCCCAGCGGGAGGATTGAACACCGGGGAGCTGTTTTTT. The whole variable domain, remainder taken from reference TRBV7-2 and TRBJ2-2, is GAGVSQSPSNKVTEKGKDVELRCDPISGHTALYWYRQSLGQGLEFLIYFQGNSAPDKSGLPSDRFSAERTGGSVSTLTIQRTQQEDSAVYLCASSFPAGGLNTGELFFGEGSRLTVL.

Turning to this clone: At one end, the junction sequence differs from germline, possibly due to a read error. This chain uses TRBV7-7 with TRBJ2-1; 10 bases fit TRBD1. The length of the CDR3 is 15 residues. Germline CDR1 and CDR2: SSHAT and FNYEAQ (reference sequence). CDR3: CASSLGQGSNNEQFF. The CDR3 nucleotides are TGTGCTAGCAGCCTGGGACAGGGGTCAAACAATGAGCAGTTCTTC.

The gene calls are TRBV6-5 and TRBJ2-5; 7 nucleotides match TRBD2. The CDR3 extends over 13 amino acids. CDR1 is MNHEY, CDR2 SVGAGI, per germline. V lost 11 bases to trimming and J lost 5 bases; unmatched junction nucleotides: 11. For the CDR3, the DNA is TGTGCCGCAAGGCCTAGCGGTCAGGAGACCCAGTACTTC. Its protein product is CAARPSGQETQYF.

This clone was counted a single time. CDR3 residues: CAVKLVGSTEAFF. The CDR3 region has the DNA TGTGCCGTAAAACTAGTGGGGTCGACTGAAGCTTTCTTT. The V call is TRBV6-1, the J call TRBJ1-1; D is unclear. V was shortened by 11 bases and J by 5 bases, with 18 bases between the two germline ends. Germline lookup yields CDR1 MNHNS and CDR2 SASEGT. The CDR3 spans 13 residues.

The chain joins TRBV6-6 to TRBJ1-1; no clear D. The CDR3 spans 11 residues. Germline CDR1 reads MNHNY; CDR2 reads SVGAGI (reference sequence). The V gene lost 2 bases and the J gene lost 11 bases, with 9 bases spanning the gap. CDR3 amino acids: CASSYQYGAFF. DNA of the CDR3: TGTGCCAGCAGTTACCAATACGGGGCTTTCTTT.

The gene calls are TRBV18 and TRBJ2-1; TRBD2 agrees at 13 bases. V was clipped by 6 bases and J by 3 bases; unmatched bases: 2. The CDR3 totals 15 residues. Germline V lookup: CDR1 KGHSH, CDR2 LQKENI. The CDR3 nucleotides read TGTGCCAGCTCTCGGACTAGCGGGGGCTACAATGAGCAGTTCTTC. Its protein product is CASSRTSGGYNEQFF.

DNA for the CDR3: TGTGCCAGCAGTGAATTCGGGGAGACCCAGTACTTC. This codes for CASSEFGETQYF. The rearrangement uses TRBV27 and TRBJ2-5; D is uncertain. Germline V lookup: CDR1 MNHEY, CDR2 SMNVEV (reference sequence). The V end was cut by 5 bases, the J end by 5 bases, with 9 bases between. The CDR3 totals 12 residues.

This clone appeared once. CDR3 residues: CASSLGSGGSNEQFF. DNA of the CDR3: TGTGCCAGCAGCTTAGGTAGCGGGGGCTCCAATGAGCAGTTCTTC. The chain couples TRBV7-3 to TRBJ2-1; 9 bases are a match to TRBD2. Germline CDR1 is SGHTA and CDR2 is FQGTGA. The CDR3 has 15 amino acids. J was trimmed by 6 bases and V by 2 bases; bases with no gene match: 5.

V usage is TRBV5-4 and J usage is TRBJ2-2; 8 bases map to TRBD1. The V gene's germline CDR1 is SGHNT and CDR2 YYREEE (reference sequence). This CDR3 is built from 19 residues. V shed 3 bases and J 1 base; nucleotides not matched to a gene: 14. This CDR3 reads CASSYAVSGGFENTGELFF. The CDR3 bases are TGTGCCAGCAGCTACGCAGTGTCAGGGGGCTTTGAGAACACCGGGGAGCTGTTTTTT.

This sequence joins TRBV30 and TRBJ2-5; D might be TRBD2 (7 bases). TRBJ2-7 matches the DNA end more closely, so the J call is doubtful. This CDR3 has 13 amino acids. Germline assignment: CDR1 GTSNPN and CDR2 SVGIG (reference sequence). As DNA, the CDR3 is TGTGCCTGGGGGACTACAGGGTACTACGAGCAGTACTTC. This codes for CAWGTTGYYEQYF.

The rearrangement links TRBV5-1 to TRBJ2-1; TRBD2 aligns across 10 bases. Germline-derived CDR1 and CDR2 are SGHRS and YFSETQ. The CDR3 covers 16 residues. The V and J ends lost 0 bases and 6 bases, in that order; junction bases with no gene match: 6. The CDR3 DNA is TGCGCCAGCAGCTTGGGAGGTAGCGGGAGGCGCAATGAGCAGTTCTTC. Protein: CASSLGGSGRRNEQFF.

The chain couples TRBV5-5 to TRBJ2-2, with 11 bases lining up with TRBD2. Germline loops: CDR1 SGHKS, CDR2 YYEKEE (reference sequence). V lost 4 bases, J lost 2 bases, and 4 bases stayed unmatched. The CDR3 runs 16 residues. DNA of the CDR3: TGTGCCAGCAGCCGAGGGACTAGCGGTAACACCGGGGAGCTGTTTTTT. Amino acid sequence: CASSRGTSGNTGELFF.

As DNA, the CDR3 is TGTGCCTGGAGTGATACCGGAAACACCATATATTTT. Amino acid sequence: CAWSDTGNTIYF. The chain recombines TRBV30 with TRBJ1-3; D gene uncertain. Trimming removed 1 base from V and 4 bases from J, with 5 bases in between. CDR3 length: 12 amino acids. Germline CDR1 is GTSNPN and CDR2 is SVGIG (reference sequence). The variable domain in full, completed from reference TRBV30 and TRBJ1-3, reads SQTIHQWPATLVQPVGSPLSLECTVEGTSNPNLYWYRQAAGRGLQLLFYSVGIGQISSEVPQNLSASRPQDRQFILSSKKLLLSDSGFYLCAWSDTGNTIYFGEGSWLTVV.

The chain couples TRBV27 to TRBJ1-5, with 7 bases that match TRBD1. J was trimmed by 9 bases and V by 4 bases; bases with no gene match: 12. The CDR3 spans 15 residues. Germline values: CDR1 MNHEY, CDR2 SMNVEV (reference sequence). This CDR3 is CASSSRDSISMPQHF. CDR3 in DNA: TGTGCCAGCAGTTCCCGGGACAGCATATCAATGCCCCAGCATTTT.

The gene calls are TRBV18 and TRBJ2-1; the D is unclear. V lost 4 bases and J lost 1, with 5 bases in between. CDR1 is KGHSH, CDR2 LQKENI, per germline. The CDR3 contains 13 residues. The CDR3 region is CASSQISYNEQFF. The CDR3 nucleotides are TGTGCCAGCTCACAGATTTCCTACAATGAGCAGTTCTTC.